What follows are 19 T cell receptor beta chains derived from one specimen sequenced in a study of neurological immune-mediated disorders. TCRdb called the 5' RACE reads again in MiXCR, with one record for every CDR3 protein. The table lists 18,000 or so distinct CDR3 sequences, 13% to 15% of them singletons. Sequenced: CD4+ T cells from blood. Receptors originate from a woman aged 55-70 years with HTLV-1-associated myelopathy (HAM/TSP).

Note on this clonotype: The junction does not match germline at one end; this may be a read error. The genes are TRBV20-1 and TRBJ2-7; tentative D call: TRBD2 (6 bases). The germline V gene encodes CDR1 DFQATT and CDR2 SNEGSKA (reference sequence). The CDR3 has 14 residues. The CDR3 DNA is TGCAGTGCTACCCGGCGGGGCGTGAGCTCCTACGAGCAGTTC. Encoded protein: CSATRRGVSSYEQF.

This clonotype was picked up many times. The V gene is TRBV20-1, the J gene TRBJ2-2; D ambiguous. Trimming removed 0 bases from V and 4 bases from J, with 15 bases in between. Looked up from germline, CDR1 is DFQATT and CDR2 is SNEGSKA (reference sequence). The CDR3 is 16 residues long. In DNA form, the CDR3 reads TGCAGTGCTAGAGATGCCAGAAGTACGGGCACCGGGGAGCTGTTTTTT. Protein sequence: CSARDARSTGTGELFF.

This clonotype was counted at least ten times. This rearrangement joins TRBV20-1 to TRBJ2-3; 9 nucleotides match TRBD2. Germline V gene data show CDR1 as DFQATT and CDR2 as SNEGSKA (reference sequence). The V gene end was trimmed by 7 bases and the J gene end by 3 bases; junction bases not matched to a gene: 5. The length of the CDR3 is 13 residues. CDR3 nucleotide sequence: TGCAGTGTACTAGCGGGCGATACAGATACGCAGTATTTT. Residues: CSVLAGDTDTQYF.

This clonotype was counted ten times or more. V gene TRBV7-2 combines with J gene TRBJ1-1, with 7 bases fitting TRBD1. V was pared by 3 bases and J by 8 bases, with 6 bases of the junction left unmatched. Per germline, CDR1 SGHTA and CDR2 FQGNSA. This CDR3 has 13 amino acids. The CDR3 spells CASSFEQGREAFF. DNA of the CDR3: TGTGCCAGCAGCTTTGAACAGGGGAGGGAAGCTTTCTTT.

This clonotype was recorded many times. The rearrangement joins TRBV7-2 to TRBJ2-3; 10 nucleotides line up with TRBD2. This CDR3 comprises 16 residues. J was trimmed by 3 bases and V by 5 bases; bases with no gene match: 8. Germline V gives CDR1 SGHTA, CDR2 FQGNSA. The CDR3 sequence: CASSLTSGVGTDTQYF. DNA for the CDR3: TGTGCCAGCAGCCTTACTAGCGGGGTAGGGACAGATACGCAGTATTTT.

There are many counts of this clonotype. The chain is built from TRBV20-1 and TRBJ2-7; no firm D call. The germline V and J ends were trimmed by 5 bases and 0 bases, with 8 bases remaining between them. The germline V gene has CDR1 DFQATT and CDR2 SNEGSKA (reference sequence). The CDR3 extends over 12 amino acids. Written as DNA, the CDR3 is TGCAGTGCTTCCAGCAGCTCCTACGAGCAGTACTTC. It translates to CSASSSSYEQYF.

This clonotype was found a few times. The rearrangement joins TRBV6-6 to TRBJ2-5; D possibly matches TRBD1 or TRBD2 (5 bases each). The V end lost 5 bases, the J end lost 2 bases, and 12 bases lay between the germline ends. Germline CDR1 and CDR2: MNHNY and SVGAGI (reference sequence). The CDR3 is 14 residues long. This CDR3 reads CASSVGAEQETQYF. CDR3 nucleotides: TGTGCCAGCAGTGTCGGGGCAGAACAAGAGACCCAGTACTTC.

This clonotype was seen ten or more times. The V call is TRBV19, the J call TRBJ1-1, with D hard to call. Germline-derived CDR1 and CDR2 are LNHDA and SQIVND (reference sequence). V was pared by 6 bases and J by 0 bases, with 2 bases between. This CDR3 has 11 amino acids. The CDR3 coding sequence is TGTGCCAGTAGATTGAACACTGAAGCTTTCTTT. It translates to CASRLNTEAFF.

This clonotype showed up many times. The genes are TRBV20-1 and TRBJ1-1; D unresolved. Germline loops: CDR1 DFQATT, CDR2 SNEGSKA (reference sequence). V dropped 5 bases and J dropped 1 base, with 5 bases sitting between them. This CDR3 is 11 amino acids long. This chain's CDR3 is CSAFTNTEAFF. CDR3 coding DNA: TGCAGTGCTTTTACGAACACTGAAGCTTTCTTT.

This clonotype came up many times. The rearrangement joins TRBV5-5 to TRBJ2-2; no firm D call. With 3 bases removed from V and 1 base from J, the gap between germline ends came to 7 bases. The CDR3 contains 14 residues. The germline V gene has CDR1 SGHKS and CDR2 YYEKEE (reference sequence). The CDR3 DNA sequence: TGTGCCAGCAGCTACCTACTGAACACCGGGGAGCTGTTTTTT. Translating it yields CASSYLLNTGELFF.

The V and J genes are TRBV24-1 and TRBJ2-3, with 12 bases fitting TRBD2. V lost 9 bases to trimming and J lost 3 bases; unmatched junction nucleotides: 6. Germline lookup yields CDR1 KGHDR and CDR2 SFDVKD. This CDR3 has 15 amino acids. The CDR3 sequence is CATAGLAGSTDTQYF. CDR3 sequence (DNA): TGTGCCACCGCCGGACTAGCGGGATCAACAGATACGCAGTATTTT.

The chain uses TRBV20-1 and TRBJ1-1; D is possibly TRBD1 (5 bases). Germline loops: CDR1 DFQATT, CDR2 SNEGSKA (reference sequence). The length of the CDR3 is 14 residues. The V end was cut by 2 bases, the J end by 1 base, with 11 bases between. CDR3 region: CSARSGTGNTEAFF. The CDR3 nucleotides read TGCAGTGCTAGATCCGGGACGGGGAACACTGAAGCTTTCTTT.

This clonotype was recorded many times. V and J are TRBV9 and TRBJ2-5; D not resolved. Trimming took off 0 bases at V and 7 bases at J, with 10 bases between the two ends. The germline V gene has CDR1 SGDLS and CDR2 YYNGEE. This CDR3 has 13 amino acids. CDR3 sequence reads: CASSVATLGTQYF. The CDR3 DNA reads as TGTGCCAGCAGCGTAGCGACCTTGGGGACCCAGTACTTC.

In its sample, this clonotype ranks as medium-sized. This CDR3 reads CSAIRDPWVADTQYF. CDR3 nucleotide sequence: TGCAGTGCGATACGGGATCCTTGGGTGGCAGATACGCAGTATTTT. The chain employs TRBV20-1 and TRBJ2-3; D possibly corresponds to TRBD2 (5 bases). Germline CDR1 DFQATT, CDR2 SNEGSKA (reference sequence). V lost 6 bases to trimming and J lost 4 bases, with 20 bases between them. The CDR3 totals 15 residues.

In this sample, this clonotype turned up many times. The CDR3, as DNA: TGTGCCAGCAGCCAAGACAACCTCTACGAGCAGTACTTC. Translation gives CASSQDNLYEQYF. This chain links TRBV3-1 with TRBJ2-7; D not resolved. The CDR3 covers 13 residues. Germline lookup yields CDR1 LGHDT and CDR2 YNNKEL (reference sequence). With 0 bases removed from V and 3 bases from J, the gap between germline ends came to 6 bases.

This clonotype was seen many times. The V gene is TRBV23-1, the J gene TRBJ1-5, with no clear D. TRBV23-1 is identified as an open reading frame with a role that is uncertain. V was cut by 3 bases and J by 0 bases, with 3 bases left in between. The CDR3 consists of 13 residues. Here the CDR3 DNA reads TGCGCCAGCAGTCATTATAGCAATCAGCCCCAGCATTTT. Its translation: CASSHYSNQPQHF.

This clonotype has at least ten counts. This rearrangement joins TRBV24-1 to TRBJ1-2, with TRBD1 as a possible D gene (5 bases). The CDR3 extends over 12 amino acids. Trimming pared 2 bases from V and 13 bases from J, leaving 13 bases between. Germline-derived CDR1 and CDR2 are KGHDR and SFDVKD. The CDR3 loop is CATSDYSNRCTF. The CDR3 DNA reads as TGTGCCACCAGTGATTACAGCAACAGGTGCACCTTC.

This clonotype appeared many times. V usage is TRBV5-1 and J usage is TRBJ2-2; D is uncertain. Germline CDR1 is SGHRS and CDR2 is YFSETQ. V lost 2 bases to trimming and J lost 6 bases, with 17 bases between them. CDR3 length equals 16 residues. The CDR3 DNA follows: TGCGCCAGCAGCTTCGTGCCAGAAGGAGTCTCCGGGGAGCTGTTTTTT. It is translated as CASSFVPEGVSGELFF.

This clonotype occurred many times. The rearrangement joins TRBV5-1 to TRBJ2-7, with TRBD1 as a possible D gene (6 bases). Trimming took off 0 bases at V and 2 bases at J, with 15 bases between the two ends. The length of the CDR3 is 16 residues. The germline CDR1 and CDR2 sequences are SGHRS and YFSETQ. The CDR3 region has the DNA TGCGCCAGCAGCTTGGGGGGAACAGGGATAACCTACGAGCAGTACTTC. Translated: CASSLGGTGITYEQYF.